This is a list of T cell receptor beta chains from one sample in a study of blood T cell repertoires in COVID-19. Sequencing was performed with immunoSEQ multiplex PCR; in TCRdb, only in-frame clones are kept and a portion is missing. Altogether some 300,000 clones are present, around 85% being singletons, with the ten largest covering around 3.9%. Sequenced material: peripheral blood. The receptors were sampled from a woman in her 50s with active or convalescent COVID-19. The CDR3 runs from the conserved cysteine through the conserved F or W. A D gene is named only where the DNA matches it firmly. Size is stated for part of the rows, as once, few or many counts, or as a class when the clone is expanded.

clone_size: -
v_call: TRBV6-5
j_call: TRBJ1-1
d_call: TRBD1
cdr3_aa: CASRRGTGGTEAFF
cdr3_nt: TGTGCCAGCAGAAGAGGGACAGGGGGTACTGAAGCTTTCTTT

clone_size: -
v_call: TRBV18
j_call: TRBJ2-1
d_call: TRBD2
cdr3_aa: CASSPQAGEREQFF
cdr3_nt: TGTGCCAGCTCACCTCAAGCGGGAGAGCGTGAGCAGTTCTTC

clone_size: -
v_call: TRBV24-1
j_call: TRBJ2-1
d_call: TRBD1
cdr3_aa: CATSDTGGQEPNEQFF
cdr3_nt: TGTGCCACCAGTGATACAGGGGGGCAAGAACCCAATGAGCAGTTCTTC

clone_size: few
v_call: TRBV7-8
j_call: TRBJ2-2
d_call: -
cdr3_aa: CASSLASGNTGELFF
cdr3_nt: TGTGCCAGCAGCTTAGCTAGCGGGAACACCGGGGAGCTGTTTTTT

clone_size: once
v_call: TRBV2
j_call: TRBJ2-7
d_call: TRBD1
cdr3_aa: CASSESGQGTGRQYF
cdr3_nt: TGTGCCAGCAGTGAAAGTGGACAGGGAACCGGAAGGCAGTACTTC

clone_size: -
v_call: TRBV2
j_call: TRBJ2-3
d_call: TRBD2
cdr3_aa: CASSSLAGATDTQYF
cdr3_nt: TGTGCCAGCAGCTCACTAGCGGGAGCCACAGATACGCAGTATTTT

clone_size: many
v_call: TRBV28
j_call: TRBJ1-2
d_call: -
cdr3_aa: CASSFTGFYGYTF
cdr3_nt: TGTGCCAGCAGTTTTACAGGCTTCTATGGCTACACCTTC

clone_size: -
v_call: TRBV15
j_call: TRBJ2-7
d_call: TRBD2
cdr3_aa: CATSRRTSGSYEQYF
cdr3_nt: TGTGCCACCAGCAGAAGGACTAGCGGGAGTTACGAGCAGTACTTC

clone_size: -
v_call: TRBV30
j_call: TRBJ2-3
d_call: TRBD2
cdr3_aa: CAWRAPGRVADTQYF
cdr3_nt: TGTGCCTGGAGGGCTCCCGGGAGGGTCGCAGATACGCAGTATTTT

clone_size: -
v_call: TRBV29-1
j_call: TRBJ1-2
d_call: -
cdr3_aa: CSVEEGGIGGYTF
cdr3_nt: TGCAGCGTTGAAGAAGGGGGTATTGGTGGCTACACCTTC

clone_size: -
v_call: TRBV6-5
j_call: TRBJ2-4
d_call: TRBD2
cdr3_aa: CASSYSPGGGNIQYF
cdr3_nt: TGTGCCAGCAGTTACTCCCCGGGAGGGGGTAACATTCAGTACTTC